This TCR beta chain appears in the sequencing data of a study of cytomegalovirus exposure and HLA in healthy donors. PCR employed 60 Vbeta and 13 Jbeta primers. The data were produced by immunoSEQ multiplex PCR, yet TCRdb's version contains in-frame clones alone and is incomplete. In the table there are approximately 99,000 clones, roughly 73% of which are singletons. The material sequenced was PBMCs. The source of this sequence is a man aged 35 to 55 in good health and CMV-seronegative.

CDR3 residues: CASSLPRESYEQYF. For the CDR3, the DNA is TGTGCCAGCAGTTTACCCAGGGAATCCTACGAGCAGTACTTC. The V call is TRBV28, the J call TRBJ2-7; tentative D call: TRBD1 (5 bases). The CDR3 consists of 14 residues. Germline V gene data show CDR1 as MDHEN and CDR2 as SYDVKM. V dropped 2 bases and J dropped 1 base, with 9 bases sitting between them.